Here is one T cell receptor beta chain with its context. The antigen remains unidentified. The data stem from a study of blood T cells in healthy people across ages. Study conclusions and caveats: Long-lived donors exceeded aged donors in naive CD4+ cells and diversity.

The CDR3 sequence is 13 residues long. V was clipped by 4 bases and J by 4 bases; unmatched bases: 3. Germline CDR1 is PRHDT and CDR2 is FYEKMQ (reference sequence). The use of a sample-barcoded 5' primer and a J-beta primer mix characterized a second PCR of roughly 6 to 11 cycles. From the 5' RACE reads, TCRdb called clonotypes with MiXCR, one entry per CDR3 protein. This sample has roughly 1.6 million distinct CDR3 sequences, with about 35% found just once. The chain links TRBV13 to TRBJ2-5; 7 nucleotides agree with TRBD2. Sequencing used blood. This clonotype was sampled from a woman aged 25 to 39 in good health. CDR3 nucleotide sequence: TGTGCCAGCAGCTCCTCTAGCGGAGAGACCCAGTACTTC. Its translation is CASSSSSGETQYF.